The TCR beta chain described here comes from a study of shared clonotypes between healthy human individuals (dated by TCRdb to the early 2020s). About the study as a whole: The cohort comprised two women and a few men aged 18 to 49 years. Different laboratories and diverse techniques were used to prepare libraries and sequence TCR repertoires, to increase sequencing depth and limit assay-specific biases. Between about 0.94 and 8.9 billion PBMCs per donor were obtained by leukapheresis. Blood TCR repertoires of a handful of healthy adults were deeply sequenced to estimate repertoire size and the extent of clonotype sharing between individuals.

Healthy HIV-negative adults with no recently reported acute infections or vaccinations were included as donors. All donors were Caucasian adults living in Nashville, Tennessee, USA. For unsorted samples, about 90 million PBMCs were counted, and genomic DNA was extracted using the QIAamp DNA Blood Mini kit. Blood was obtained by leukapheresis, after which PBMCs were separated by Ficoll-Histopaque density gradient centrifugation and cryopreserved in liquid nitrogen vapor phase. The CDR3 contains 15 residues, cysteine and phenylalanine counted. The retained sequence is limited to the CDR3, 45 bases, with the frame set at the first base. The germline V gene gives CDR1 as SGHVS and CDR2 as FNYEAQ. The junction shows trimming of 5 bases on V and 3 bases on J, and the gene matches do not reach 9 bases of it. The study at large found these results: Pairwise subsampling indicated that sequencing depth was expected to affect the degree of clonotype sharing among donors. Only blood was sampled, and tissue TCR repertoires likely differ from those in blood. The genetic and exposure-history diversity represented was limited by the small number of donors.

Using the deep immunoSEQ assay, TCR CDR3 regions were amplified from genomic DNA by multiplex PCR. Genomic DNA extracted from each cell subset was distributed evenly over all wells of several immunoSEQ 96-well plates, and each plate served as one replicate. For unsorted PBMC, around 290 ng of genomic DNA, equivalent to approximately 30,000 T cell genomes, went into each replicate PCR. Unsorted PBMC genomic DNA was sequenced across ten immunoSEQ deep assay plates. Purified libraries were quantified with a Qubit 3.0 fluorometer, sized on a Bioanalyzer 2100, and re-quantified with the KAPA Library Quantification kit. Every immunoSEQ 96-well plate was sequenced on a dedicated single-read 150-cycle Illumina NextSeq 550 flow cell. The original methods were these. Because the immunoSEQ output held only junctional sequences and lacked quality scores, the filtering could not match the filtering applied to full-length reads. Sequences were annotated with PyIR, a Python wrapper for IgBLAST v1.9, and V/J genes and CDR3 were assigned using IMGT germline references. Any read was removed if the V/J assignment was weak (E-value above 1e-6), the CDR3 was missing, or the read contained stop codons, out-of-frame junctions, or ambiguous translated residues. V3J clonotypes were defined as sequences sharing an identical inferred V gene, J gene, and CDR3 amino acid sequence. Percentage overlap between repertoires was calculated by dividing the number of shared unique clonotypes by the size of the smaller repertoire. Richness of each repertoire was evaluated using RTK rarefaction, the Chao1 estimator, and Recon v2.1 estimates of unobserved clonotypes. What TCRdb holds here is the immuneACCESS table cut down to in-frame rearrangements. Part of the clones is not present; checked against another copy, under half of the missing clones reflect an unresolved V gene, and the others are unexplained. D and trimming come from the DNA, and the V and J calls and clone size come from that table. This sample holds about 510,000 clones; 60% to 80% were observed only once. 9.5% to 15% of the sample lies in the top ten.

Concerning this clone itself: Its antigen is still unknown. No quality values exist for individual bases; no much larger clone is one base distant.

The TCR comes from a woman aged 40 to 50 in good health. Some clones in this sample may be carry-over from other donors' samples. Material: PBMCs. The V gene is TRBV7-6 and the J gene is TRBJ2-7, and 8 junction bases match TRBD1. CDR3 loop: CASSILGQGNYEQYF. The DNA reads as follows: TGTGCCAGCAGCATCCTCGGACAGGGAAACTACGAGCAGTACTTC.